Below, 30 T cell receptor beta chains from the same sample are listed, as sequenced in a study of blood T cells in healthy people across ages. Primers used in a second PCR of roughly 7 to 12 cycles were a sample-barcoded 5' primer and a J-beta primer mix. In TCRdb, the 5' RACE reads were re-called with MiXCR into one record per CDR3 protein. The sample comprises fewer than 800,000 distinct CDR3 sequences, around 25% of which are singletons, and around 9.2% rests with the top ten. Another study also made use of these data, one on T cells of mothers and their children.

Material: blood. The receptor source for this set is a boy aged 5-17 years in good health.

CDR3 loop: CASSPDREDYGYTF. CDR3 in DNA: TGTGCCAGCAGTCCCGACAGGGAGGACTATGGCTACACCTTC. V is TRBV28 and J is TRBJ1-2, with TRBD1 identical over 7 bases. This CDR3 spans 14 amino acids. CDR1 and CDR2 from the germline V gene are MDHEN and SYDVKM. J gave up 3 bases and V 5 bases, and 6 bases lay outside the gene matches.

This chain uses TRBV20-1 with TRBJ2-1; TRBD1 matches 9 bases. CDR1 is DFQATT, CDR2 SNEGSKA, per germline (reference sequence). Unmatched junction bases numbered 12, after V lost 5 bases and J lost 1 base. The CDR3 contains 17 residues. CDR3 coding DNA: TGCAGTGCTCGCGGCCAGACAGGGGGGTTTTCCTACAATGAGCAGTTCTTC. This sequence encodes CSARGQTGGFSYNEQFF.

The J gene is TRBJ2-5, the V gene TRBV10-3, with TRBD2 matching over 7 bases. The J call may be in error: the DNA end matches TRBJ2-1 better. The CDR3 has 12 residues. Germline V gives CDR1 ENHRY, CDR2 SYGVKD. CDR3 DNA: TGTGCCATCAGACCCGGGGGGAATGAGCAGTTCTTC. This translates into CAIRPGGNEQFF.

This clonotype was picked up a small number of times. The V and J genes are TRBV20-1 and TRBJ2-1, with a tentative D call TRBD2 (5 bases). V was shortened by 0 bases and J by 6 bases, with 15 bases between the two germline ends. The CDR3 contains 15 residues. Germline CDR1 reads DFQATT; CDR2 reads SNEGSKA (reference sequence). CDR3 bases: TGCAGTGCTAGAGATCGGGTCCGAGGGTCCAATGAGCAGTTCTTC. Translated: CSARDRVRGSNEQFF.

The sample holds a few counts of this clonotype. V is TRBV27 and J is TRBJ1-5; 8 nucleotides align to TRBD1. Trimming cost V 4 bases and J 2 bases; bases outside gene matches: 7. The CDR3 runs 16 residues. Looked up from germline, CDR1 is MNHEY and CDR2 is SMNVEV (reference sequence). CDR3 nucleotide sequence: TGTGCCAGCAGTTCCGGCTGGGGACAGGGCAATCAGCCCCAGCATTTT. It codes for CASSSGWGQGNQPQHF.

The rearrangement uses TRBV4-1 and TRBJ2-1; 10 bases are shared with TRBD2. The CDR3 has 18 residues. Per the germline V gene, CDR1 is MGHRA and CDR2 is YSYEKL. Trimming cost V 5 bases and J 3 bases; bases outside gene matches: 13. CDR3 residues: CASSSPRLAGGRYNEQFF. In DNA, the CDR3 is TGCGCCAGCAGCTCGCCAAGGTTAGCGGGAGGTCGCTACAATGAGCAGTTCTTC.

This clonotype showed up just a few times. The rearrangement uses TRBV7-2 and TRBJ2-2, with TRBD1 matching 8 bases. The CDR3 is made up of 17 amino acids. Germline lookup yields CDR1 SGHTA and CDR2 FQGNSA. V dropped 5 bases and J dropped 4; count of bases not matched to a gene: 12. Here the CDR3 reads CASSRTGTTYFTGELFF. CDR3 nucleotide sequence: TGTGCCAGCAGCCGGACAGGGACCACCTACTTCACCGGGGAGCTGTTTTTT.

This clonotype was seen more than once but under ten times. The chain couples TRBV12-3 or TRBV12-4 to TRBJ2-3; D call uncertain. CDR3 length equals 15 residues. V was clipped by 1 base and J by 1 base, with 9 bases between them. The CDR3 is CASSLDSPGTDTQYF. The CDR3 coding sequence is TGTGCCAGCAGTTTAGATAGCCCTGGCACAGATACGCAGTATTTT.

The genes are TRBV28 and TRBJ1-2, with D maybe TRBD1 (5 bases). The ends were cut back, 5 bases at V and 0 bases at J, with 19 bases in the middle. The CDR3 loop spans 17 amino acids. Per germline, CDR1 MDHEN and CDR2 SYDVKM. CDR3 nucleotides: TGTGCCAGCAGTCCCCCCAGGGCCGAACGAACTAACTATGGCTACACCTTC. Protein product: CASSPPRAERTNYGYTF.

The V gene is TRBV12-3 or TRBV12-4, the J gene TRBJ2-1; no reliable D call. The CDR3 runs 12 residues. Deletions cut 6 bases from V and 4 bases from J, with 7 bases between. The CDR3 loop reads CASRTKYNEQFF. CDR3 nucleotide sequence: TGTGCCAGCAGAACTAAGTACAATGAGCAGTTCTTC.

This clonotype has more than one count but fewer than ten. This rearrangement joins TRBV7-9 to TRBJ1-5; the D gene is possibly TRBD1 (6 bases). The V end lost 1 base, the J end lost 7 bases, and 11 bases lay between the germline ends. The CDR3 totals 14 residues. The germline V gene has CDR1 SEHNR and CDR2 FQNEAQ (reference sequence). In nucleotides, the CDR3 is TGTGCCAGCAGCTTAGGGGGGCCCGAACAGCCCCAGCATTTT. Residues: CASSLGGPEQPQHF.

CDR3 amino acids: CSVVRGENTGELFF. Here the CDR3 DNA reads TGCAGCGTTGTGAGGGGAGAGAACACCGGGGAGCTGTTTTTT. The chain recombines TRBV29-1 with TRBJ2-2; D could derive from TRBD1 or TRBD2 (5 bases each). Trimming stripped 4 bases from V and 1 base from J, with 10 bases between. This CDR3 comprises 14 residues. CDR1 and CDR2 (germline): SQVTM, ANQGSEA.

This clonotype has only a few counts. V usage is TRBV3-1 and J usage is TRBJ2-5; TRBD2 matches 11 bases. CDR3 length equals 19 residues. Germline CDR1 and CDR2: LGHDT and YNNKEL (reference sequence). V lost 3 bases and J lost 2; bases outside the gene matches: 14. CDR3 nucleotides: TGTGCCAGCAGCCATCCCACTAGCGGGAGACCGTCGTGGCAAGAGACCCAGTACTTC. Residues: CASSHPTSGRPSWQETQYF.

This clonotype turned up a few times. V gene TRBV29-1 combines with J gene TRBJ2-1, with no clear D. The CDR3 totals 16 residues. Germline-derived CDR1 and CDR2 are SQVTM and ANQGSEA. V was trimmed by 3 bases and J by 0 bases, leaving 15 bases between them. CDR3 nucleotide sequence: TGCAGCGTTGAGTCTCCCGACCGACTCTCCTACAATGAGCAGTTCTTC. Its translation is CSVESPDRLSYNEQFF.

This clonotype was counted only a few times. This chain links TRBV29-1 with TRBJ2-1; 9 nucleotides line up with TRBD2. The CDR3 consists of 15 residues. V gave up 3 bases and J gave up 8 bases; unmatched junction bases: 11. Germline V CDR1 and CDR2: SQVTM, ANQGSEA. This CDR3 reads CSVDRAGGPVDEQFF. CDR3 DNA: TGCAGCGTTGACAGGGCGGGAGGGCCCGTCGATGAGCAGTTCTTC.

This clonotype was observed a handful of times. The CDR3 DNA is TGTGCCAGCAGCATGCGAAATGCAGCCTACTACGAGCAGTACTTC. Translating gives CASSMRNAAYYEQYF. This rearrangement joins TRBV5-6 to TRBJ2-7; D is unclear. V shed 4 bases and J shed 3 bases, with 17 bases lying between them. Germline assignment: CDR1 SGHDT and CDR2 YYEEEE. This CDR3 region has 15 residues.

The V call is TRBV9, the J call TRBJ2-1; TRBD2 aligns across 11 bases. V shed 4 bases, J shed 6 bases, and the junction held 9 bases outside the gene matches. Per germline, CDR1 SGDLS and CDR2 YYNGEE. The CDR3 is 16 residues long. CDR3 amino acids: CASSTGLAALSNEQFF. As DNA, the CDR3 is TGTGCCAGCAGCACGGGACTAGCGGCCCTGAGCAATGAGCAGTTCTTC. Complete variable domain (other parts from reference TRBV9 and TRBJ2-1): DSGVTQTPKHLITATGQRVTLRCSPRSGDLSVYWYQQSLDQGLQFLIQYYNGEERAKGNILERFSAQQFPDLHSELNLSSLELGDSALYFCASSTGLAALSNEQFFGPGTRLTVL.

This clonotype was recorded a few times. The chain carries TRBV6-2 or TRBV6-3 and TRBJ2-2, with D possibly matching TRBD1 (5 bases). Germline-derived CDR1 and CDR2 are MNHEY and SVGEGT. V shed 2 bases and J shed 5 bases, with 12 bases lying between them. This CDR3 contains 15 residues. CDR3 in DNA: TGTGCCAGCAGTTACCTTCAGGGCCCTACCGGGGAGCTGTTTTTT. Protein product: CASSYLQGPTGELFF.

This clonotype has only a few counts. The chain employs TRBV24-1 and TRBJ2-1; no firm D call. Germline V gene sequence: CDR1 KGHDR, CDR2 SFDVKD. The CDR3 has 13 residues. The V end lost 9 bases, the J end lost 0 bases, and 8 bases lay between the germline ends. The CDR3 region is CATGDSSYNEQFF. CDR3 DNA: TGTGCCACCGGGGATAGCTCCTACAATGAGCAGTTCTTC.

This chain connects TRBV4-3 to TRBJ2-5; a possible D gene is TRBD1 (7 bases). CDR3 length: 15 residues. The germline gives CDR1 LGHNA, CDR2 YSLEER. V lost 2 bases and J lost 4, with 14 bases in between. The CDR3 loop reads CASSQSTGTGETQYF. CDR3 in DNA: TGCGCCAGCAGCCAATCGACAGGGACTGGAGAGACCCAGTACTTC.

This clonotype showed up just a few times. The chain joins TRBV9 to TRBJ1-1; tentative D call: TRBD1 (5 bases). Germline lookup yields CDR1 SGDLS and CDR2 YYNGEE. V dropped 0 bases and J dropped 6 bases, with 15 bases sitting between them. This CDR3 contains 15 residues. CDR3 protein: CASSVAAGEGPEAFF. For the CDR3, the DNA is TGTGCCAGCAGCGTAGCGGCGGGTGAGGGACCTGAAGCTTTCTTT.

The sample holds a few counts of this clonotype. This chain uses TRBV29-1 with TRBJ2-7, with D uncertain. The ends were cut back, 4 bases at V and 1 base at J, with 2 bases in the middle. There are 10 residues in the CDR3. The germline V gene encodes CDR1 SQVTM and CDR2 ANQGSEA. The CDR3 loop is CSVASYEQYF. The CDR3 coding sequence is TGCAGCGTTGCATCCTACGAGCAGTACTTC.

DNA for the CDR3: TGCAGCGTTGGGAGGGGGCCTCCCGTTTACGAGCAGTACTTC. Its protein product is CSVGRGPPVYEQYF. J is TRBJ2-7 and V is TRBV29-1, with TRBD1 as a possible D gene (7 bases). CDR1 and CDR2 (germline): SQVTM, ANQGSEA. The CDR3 has 14 amino acids. Trimming took 4 bases from V and 4 from J, leaving 17 bases between them.

This clonotype was seen only a few times. This chain connects TRBV12-3 or TRBV12-4 to TRBJ2-5, with a tentative D call TRBD2 (6 bases). The J call may be faulty, since TRBJ2-7 better matches the DNA end. The CDR3 contains 12 residues. For the CDR3, the DNA is TGTGCCACAGGGACTGCACCCTACGAGCAGTACTTC. It specifies CATGTAPYEQYF.

This clonotype was seen a handful of times. The chain couples TRBV2 to TRBJ1-5; 7 bases are a match to TRBD1. This CDR3 has 13 residues. Looked up from germline, CDR1 is SNHLY and CDR2 is FYNNEI. The V and J ends lost 4 bases and 6 bases, in that order; junction bases with no gene match: 3. Here the CDR3 DNA reads TGTGCCAGCAGTGGACAGGGCCCTCAGCCCCAGCATTTT. This gives the protein CASSGQGPQPQHF.

The chain employs TRBV15 and TRBJ1-2, with TRBD1 as a possible D gene (5 bases). V was trimmed by 1 base and J by 2 bases, leaving 8 bases between them. Per germline, CDR1 LNHNV and CDR2 YYDKDF (reference sequence). The CDR3 has 14 amino acids. CDR3 nucleotide sequence: TGTGCCACCAGCAGAGGGCGGGGCAACTATGGCTACACCTTC. Its translation: CATSRGRGNYGYTF.

The rearrangement joins TRBV7-2 to TRBJ2-1; 7 bases are shared with TRBD1. The V gene end was trimmed by 10 bases and the J gene end by 5 bases; junction bases not matched to a gene: 5. This CDR3 is 12 amino acids long. Germline V gene lookup returns CDR1 SGHTA and CDR2 FQGNSA. CDR3 region: CAKGQENNEQFF. The CDR3 nucleotides read TGTGCCAAAGGACAGGAGAACAATGAGCAGTTCTTC.

The chain links TRBV6-2 or TRBV6-3 to TRBJ2-2; D unresolved. The CDR3 length is 14 residues. CDR1 and CDR2 (germline): MNHEY, SVGEGT. V dropped 8 bases and J dropped 6 bases, with 16 bases sitting between them. The CDR3 reads CASHRRVVSGELFF. The CDR3 DNA is TGTGCCAGCCATCGACGTGTGGTCTCCGGGGAGCTGTTTTTT.

This rearrangement joins TRBV29-1 to TRBJ2-5; 8 nucleotides line up with TRBD2. Judging by the DNA end, TRBJ2-1 fits better; the J call may be wrong. CDR1 and CDR2 (germline): SQVTM, ANQGSEA. CDR3 length equals 14 residues. The CDR3 sequence: CSGGDSGIGNEQFF. As DNA, the CDR3 is TGCAGCGGGGGCGATAGCGGGATTGGGAATGAGCAGTTCTTC.

The CDR3 DNA follows: TGTGCCAGCAGTCCTACAGGGGGTAGTCTGGAGACCCAGTACTTC. Encoded protein: CASSPTGGSLETQYF. V gene TRBV25-1 combines with J gene TRBJ2-5; 8 nucleotides match TRBD1. The CDR3 contains 15 residues. The V segment lost 5 bases and the J segment 5 bases; nucleotides outside the gene matches: 10. Germline loops: CDR1 MGHDK, CDR2 SYGVNS.